These 24 T cell receptor beta chains originate from one sample sequenced in a study of radiotherapy plus CTLA-4 blockade in lung cancer. Repertoires were generated with immunoSEQ multiplex PCR, while TCRdb's copy carries only in-frame clones and drops some. The sample lists some 32,000 clones; roughly four fifths were seen once. Source: peripheral blood, taken from a patient treated with radiotherapy plus ipilimumab. Every receptor here comes from a human donor with non-small cell lung cancer that progressed on radiotherapy plus ipilimumab.

This chain uses TRBV11-2 with TRBJ1-2, with TRBD1 matching over 7 bases. V shed 1 base and J 3 bases; nucleotides not matched to a gene: 2. This CDR3 contains 14 residues. Germline V gene lookup returns CDR1 SGHAT and CDR2 FQNNGV. The CDR3 region has the DNA TGTGCCAGCAGCTTAGGGGGGACAGACTATGGCTACACCTTC. It translates to CASSLGGTDYGYTF.

J is TRBJ2-5 and V is TRBV7-6; TRBD2 matches at 8 bases. J lost 4 bases, V lost 2 bases, and 3 bases had no gene match. The CDR3 covers 14 residues. Per germline, CDR1 SGHVS and CDR2 FNYEAQ. CDR3: CASSLLAGGETQYF. The CDR3 DNA is TGTGCCAGCAGCTTACTGGCGGGGGGAGAGACCCAGTACTTC.

This chain uses TRBV5-5 with TRBJ2-7; TRBD1 aligns across 8 bases. The CDR3 has 15 residues. Germline loops: CDR1 SGHKS, CDR2 YYEKEE (reference sequence). The J segment lost 5 bases and the V segment lost 4 bases, leaving 11 bases of the junction unmatched. CDR3: CASSLGQGYNHEQYF. In DNA, the CDR3 is TGTGCCAGCAGCCTAGGACAGGGCTATAATCACGAGCAGTACTTC.

This chain connects TRBV5-1 to TRBJ2-3; D is uncertain. CDR3 length: 13 amino acids. Germline lookup yields CDR1 SGHRS and CDR2 YFSETQ. Between the trimmed V and J ends, which lost 4 bases and 6 bases, there was a span of 12 bases. The CDR3 protein is CASSPRVGDTQYF. CDR3 DNA: TGCGCCAGCAGCCCTCGCGTTGGTGATACGCAGTATTTT.

V gene TRBV9 combines with J gene TRBJ2-5; 8 positions agree with TRBD2. V dropped 4 bases and J dropped 5; count of bases not matched to a gene: 7. The CDR3 is made up of 14 amino acids. Germline loops: CDR1 SGDLS, CDR2 YYNGEE. CDR3 amino acids: CASSSGGLTETQYF. The DNA of the CDR3 is TGTGCCAGCAGCTCGGGGGGGCTCACGGAGACCCAGTACTTC.

The chain employs TRBV7-8 and TRBJ2-1; D may be TRBD1 (5 bases). CDR3 length equals 14 residues. Trimming took 5 bases from V and 6 from J, leaving 14 bases between them. Germline loops: CDR1 SGHVS, CDR2 FQNEAQ. The CDR3 region is CASSHGPQVNEQFF. In DNA, the CDR3 is TGTGCCAGCAGCCACGGTCCACAGGTCAATGAGCAGTTCTTC. The entire variable domain, with the rest obtained from reference TRBV7-8 and TRBJ2-1, is as follows: GAGVSQSPRYKVAKRGQDVALRCDPISGHVSLFWYQQALGQGPEFLTYFQNEAQLDKSGLPSDRFFAERPEGSVSTLKIQRTQQEDSAVYLCASSHGPQVNEQFFGPGTRLTVL.

The chain recombines TRBV14 with TRBJ2-1, with unresolved D. Trimming took 1 base from V and 4 from J, leaving 11 bases between them. CDR1 is SGHDN and CDR2 is FVKESK in the germline V gene. The CDR3 contains 15 residues. CDR3 coding DNA: TGTGCCAGCAGCCAAGTTTTCTTCAGGTACAATGAGCAGTTCTTC. The encoded protein is CASSQVFFRYNEQFF.

This clone was seen once. The chain carries TRBV5-4 and TRBJ2-5, with D maybe TRBD1 (5 bases). CDR1 and CDR2 from the germline V gene are SGHNT and YYREEE (reference sequence). CDR3 length: 15 residues. Deletions cut 0 bases from V and 6 bases from J, with 15 bases between. The CDR3, as DNA: TGTGCCAGCAGCTTGGTAGGGGTCTCCTCGAAGACCCAGTACTTC. Translated: CASSLVGVSSKTQYF.

This chain joins TRBV4-2 and TRBJ2-7; 9 positions agree with TRBD2. CDR1 is LGHNA, CDR2 YNFKEQ, per germline. This CDR3 contains 15 residues. The trim removed 0 bases at V and 5 bases at J, leaving 5 bases unmatched. In DNA, the CDR3 is TGTGCCAGCAGCCAAGATTGGCGGGGGGGCGACGAGCAGTACTTC. Translated, it gives CASSQDWRGGDEQYF.

The V and J genes are TRBV4-3 and TRBJ2-7; 11 bases agree with TRBD1. The germline V gene has CDR1 LGHNA and CDR2 YSLEER. The CDR3 runs 16 residues. The junction had 3 bases not matched to a gene; V was cut back by 0 bases and J by 2 bases. For the CDR3, the DNA is TGCGCCAGCAGCCAAGAATGGGGACAGGGGGCCTACGAGCAGTACTTC. This sequence encodes CASSQEWGQGAYEQYF.

The chain employs TRBV2 and TRBJ1-6, with D unresolved. This CDR3 region has 15 residues. V lost 3 bases to trimming and J lost 11 bases, with 17 bases between them. Germline V gives CDR1 SNHLY, CDR2 FYNNEI. The CDR3 is CASSDLQTLLAPLHF. As DNA, the CDR3 is TGTGCCAGCAGTGACCTCCAGACTCTCTTAGCACCCCTCCACTTT. The variable domain in full, with the rest retrieved from reference TRBV2 and TRBJ1-6, is EPEVTQTPSHQVTQMGQEVILRCVPISNHLYFYWYRQILGQKVEFLVSFYNNEISEKSEIFDDQFSVERPDGSNFTLKIRSTKLEDSAMYFCASSDLQTLLAPLHFGNGTRLTVT.

The V and J genes are TRBV7-8 and TRBJ1-2; 8 positions agree with TRBD1. The CDR3 consists of 14 residues. Germline-derived CDR1 and CDR2 are SGHVS and FQNEAQ. With V trimmed by 4 bases and J by 5 bases, 6 bases remained unmatched. The CDR3 region is CASSSGTGKYGYTF. The CDR3 coding sequence is TGTGCCAGCAGCTCAGGGACAGGCAAATATGGCTACACCTTC.

The rearrangement joins TRBV5-6 to TRBJ1-5, with 7 bases aligning to TRBD1. V gave up 0 bases and J gave up 6 bases; unmatched junction bases: 6. CDR3 size: 15 residues. Germline V gene sequence: CDR1 SGHDT, CDR2 YYEEEE. The CDR3 nucleotides are TGTGCCAGCAGCTTGGGTCCAGGGGGACCTCAGCCCCAGCATTTT. Encoded protein: CASSLGPGGPQPQHF.

CDR3 in amino acids: CASGTIYGQTQYF. For the CDR3, the DNA is TGTGCTAGTGGCACGATTTACGGACAGACGCAGTATTTT. The chain employs TRBV12-5 and TRBJ2-3, with TRBD1 as a possible D gene (6 bases). The CDR3 sequence is 13 residues long. Trimming took 6 bases from V and 9 from J, leaving 16 bases between them. The germline V gene encodes CDR1 LGHNT and CDR2 FRNRAP. Together with reference TRBV12-5 and TRBJ2-3, the CDR3 gives the full variable domain: DARVTQTPRHKVTEMGQEVTMRCQPILGHNTVFWYRQTMMQGLELLAYFRNRAPLDDSGMPKDRFSAEMPDATLATLKIQPSEPRDSAVYFCASGTIYGQTQYFGPGTRLTVL.

The chain combines TRBV6-5 with TRBJ2-7; D remains unclear. The CDR3 extends over 12 amino acids. From germline, CDR1 is MNHEY and CDR2 SVGAGI. Deletions cut 8 bases from V and 6 bases from J, with 14 bases between. CDR3 nucleotides: TGTGCCAGCGCACATCGACGCGGCGAGCAGTACTTC. This codes for CASAHRRGEQYF.

The chain links TRBV6-5 to TRBJ1-3; 7 bases are shared with TRBD1. Germline loops: CDR1 MNHEY, CDR2 SVGAGI. With 7 bases clipped from V and 2 bases from J, the junction kept 8 bases outside the gene matches. The CDR3 is 15 amino acids. The CDR3 loop reads CASTRVGGTGNTIYF. The CDR3 bases are TGTGCCAGCACCAGGGTAGGGGGCACTGGAAACACCATATATTTT.

This clone is a singleton in its sample. DNA of the CDR3: TGCGCCAGCAGCTTGGGACGGGGGAACCATGCAACTAATGAAAAACTGTTTTTT. This translates into CASSLGRGNHATNEKLFF. V usage is TRBV5-1 and J usage is TRBJ1-4; possibly TRBD1 for D (5 bases). The CDR3 runs to 18 residues. V was pared by 0 bases and J by 0 bases, with 15 bases between. Germline CDR1 SGHRS, CDR2 YFSETQ. The whole variable domain, filled in from reference TRBV5-1 and TRBJ1-4, reads KAGVTQTPRYLIKTRGQQVTLSCSPISGHRSVSWYQQTPGQGLQFLFEYFSETQRNKGNFPGRFSGRQFSNSRSEMNVSTLELGDSALYLCASSLGRGNHATNEKLFFGSGTQLSVL.

The chain has TRBV4-1 and TRBJ1-2; TRBD1 is a possible D gene (5 bases). There are 13 residues in the CDR3. Germline V gene lookup returns CDR1 MGHRA and CDR2 YSYEKL. Between the trimmed V and J ends, which lost 4 bases and 5 bases, there was a span of 11 bases. CDR3 loop: CASSPTEQYGYTF. The CDR3 nucleotides read TGCGCCAGCAGCCCGACAGAGCAGTATGGCTACACCTTC.

The chain uses TRBV5-8 and TRBJ2-7, with 11 bases fitting TRBD1. CDR3 length equals 14 residues. Germline V gene data show CDR1 as SGHTS and CDR2 as YDEGEE. The V segment lost 3 bases and the J segment 5 bases; nucleotides outside the gene matches: 4. CDR3 region: CASSWGTGGDEQYF. In DNA form, the CDR3 reads TGTGCCAGCAGCTGGGGGACAGGGGGTGACGAGCAGTACTTC.

CDR3 in DNA: TGCAGCGTTTCTCAGGGGTCCACTGAAGCTTTCTTT. Amino acids: CSVSQGSTEAFF. The chain is built from TRBV29-1 and TRBJ1-1; tentatively, D is TRBD1 (6 bases). V dropped 5 bases and J dropped 4 bases, with 11 bases sitting between them. Looked up from germline, CDR1 is SQVTM and CDR2 is ANQGSEA. The CDR3 runs 12 residues.

The chain has TRBV15 and TRBJ1-2; D call uncertain. The CDR3 consists of 15 residues. Trimming pared 0 bases from V and 4 bases from J, leaving 12 bases between. CDR1 is LNHNV, CDR2 YYDKDF, per germline (reference sequence). CDR3 DNA: TGTGCCACCAGCAGAGAAGTTGGGCAGATCTATGGCTACACCTTC. Amino acids: CATSREVGQIYGYTF. Looking up the rest from reference TRBV15 and TRBJ1-2 gives the full variable domain: DAMVIQNPRYQVTQFGKPVTLSCSQTLNHNVMYWYQQKSSQAPKLLFHYYDKDFNNEADTPDNFQSRRPNTSFCFLDIRSPGLGDTAMYLCATSREVGQIYGYTFGSGTRLTVV.

The chain employs TRBV11-2 and TRBJ2-7; TRBD2 matches 7 bases. Unmatched junction bases numbered 7, after V lost 5 bases and J lost 3 bases. Germline V gives CDR1 SGHAT, CDR2 FQNNGV. CDR3 length equals 14 residues. The CDR3 spells CASSHGPGGYEQYF. DNA of the CDR3: TGTGCCAGCAGCCACGGCCCGGGGGGCTACGAGCAGTACTTC.

This rearrangement joins TRBV5-6 to TRBJ2-5, with D perhaps TRBD1 (6 bases). Germline-derived CDR1 and CDR2 are SGHDT and YYEEEE. The CDR3 covers 13 residues. The V end lost 4 bases, the J end lost 5 bases, and 12 bases lay between the germline ends. The CDR3 protein is CASSRDTRETQYF. Here the CDR3 DNA reads TGTGCCAGCAGCAGGGACACTCGGGAGACCCAGTACTTC.

The chain is built from TRBV4-1 and TRBJ1-6; 9 bases are a match to TRBD1. The CDR3 runs 18 residues. Germline loops: CDR1 MGHRA, CDR2 YSYEKL. The V gene end was trimmed by 1 base and the J gene end by 9 bases; junction bases not matched to a gene: 13. The CDR3 sequence is CASSQVPTWDRAGSPLHF. In DNA form, the CDR3 reads TGCGCCAGCAGCCAAGTTCCAACCTGGGACAGGGCTGGTTCACCCCTCCACTTT.